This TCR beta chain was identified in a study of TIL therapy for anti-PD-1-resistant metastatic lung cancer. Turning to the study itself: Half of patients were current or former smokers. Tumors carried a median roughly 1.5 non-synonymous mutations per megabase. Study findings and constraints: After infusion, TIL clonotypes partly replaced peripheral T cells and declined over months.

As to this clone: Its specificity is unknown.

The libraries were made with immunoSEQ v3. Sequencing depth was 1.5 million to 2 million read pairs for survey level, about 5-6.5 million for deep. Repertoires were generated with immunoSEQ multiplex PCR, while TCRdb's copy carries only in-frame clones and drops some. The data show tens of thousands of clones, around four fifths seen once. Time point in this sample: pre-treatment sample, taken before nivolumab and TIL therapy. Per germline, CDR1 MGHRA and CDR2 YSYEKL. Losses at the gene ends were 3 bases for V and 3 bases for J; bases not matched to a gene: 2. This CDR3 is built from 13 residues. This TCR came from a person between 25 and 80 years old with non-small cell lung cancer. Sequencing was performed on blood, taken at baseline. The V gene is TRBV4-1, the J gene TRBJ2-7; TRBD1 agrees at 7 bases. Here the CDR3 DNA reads TGCGCCAGCAGCCAGGGGGACAGCTACGAGCAGTACTTC. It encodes CASSQGDSYEQYF.